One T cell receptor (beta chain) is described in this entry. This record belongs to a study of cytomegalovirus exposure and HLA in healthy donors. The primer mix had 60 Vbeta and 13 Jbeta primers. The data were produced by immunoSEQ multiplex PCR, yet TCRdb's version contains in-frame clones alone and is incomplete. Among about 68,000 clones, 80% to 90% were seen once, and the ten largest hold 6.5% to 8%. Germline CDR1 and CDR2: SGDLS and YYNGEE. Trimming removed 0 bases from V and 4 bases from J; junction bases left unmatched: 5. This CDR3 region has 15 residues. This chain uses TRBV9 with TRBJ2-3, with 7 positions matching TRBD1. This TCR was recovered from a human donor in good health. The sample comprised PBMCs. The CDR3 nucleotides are TGTGCCAGCAGCGTAGTGACAGGGTGGGCAGATACGCAGTATTTT. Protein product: CASSVVTGWADTQYF.